A single count supports the clone carrying this T cell receptor (beta chain). Original processing methods: How many nucleated cells were present was estimated from reference gene primer amplification. The protocol was immunoSEQ multiplex PCR, while the TCRdb copy is restricted to in-frame clones and leaves out a portion. V, J and clone size were drawn from that table, and D and trimming were deduced from the DNA. The sample carries 70,000 to 95,000 clones, 80% to 90% recorded once. V was trimmed by 7 bases and J by 6 bases, leaving 14 bases between them. This CDR3 spans 14 amino acids. Germline V lookup: CDR1 KGHDR, CDR2 SFDVKD. This entry is derived from a study of blood T cell repertoires in COVID-19. Study details: Sites across the United States, Italy and Spain contributed samples from acute and convalescent COVID-19. From T cells, B-cell-depleted T cells, or PBMCs came the material, which was cDNA or gDNA.

The chain is built from TRBV24-1 and TRBJ2-2, with D perhaps TRBD1 (5 bases). The specimen was peripheral blood. The clonotype originates from a woman aged 45-65 years with acute or convalescent COVID-19. CDR3 coding DNA: TGTGCCACCAGCGCAGGGTCGGTAGCCGGGGAGCTGTTTTTT. Amino acid sequence: CATSAGSVAGELFF.